This T cell receptor (beta chain) derives from a study of cytomegalovirus exposure and HLA in healthy donors (dated by TCRdb to 2015 to 2018). General notes on the study: An earlier analysis of some 500 of the donors reported more than 250 Gb of sequence data and some 120 million unique TCR beta sequences from some 180 million T cells. An early release that covered some 630 HLA-typed donors contained approximately 300 gigabases of sequencing data and about 93 million unique TCR sequences. Among the roughly 390 genotyped donors, around 81% belonged to the genetic ancestry cluster associated with self-reported Caucasian donors. The study was designed to test whether signatures of past pathogen exposure could be identified by cataloging public T cell receptors. Using immunosequencing, the study profiled T cell repertoires from 666 subjects and related those repertoires to cytomegalovirus serostatus. Besides the first cohort of 550 to 750 subjects, a separate validation cohort made up of some 110 different subjects was used. The study combined high-throughput TCR immunosequencing, statistical association of individual TCRs with disease status, and machine learning to predict cytomegalovirus infection status. A later analysis re-examined previously published TCR beta repertoires from just over 650 donors and added high-resolution HLA genotyping to investigate patterns of TCR occurrence. In the later analysis, no new phenotypic data were used to find candidate immune exposures; instead, reliance was placed on TCR beta sequences and their occurrence across donors. An earlier analysis of some 600 of the donors applied high-throughput TCR beta sequencing to assess whether each TCR beta V gene segment acted as functional or pseudogenic. Donor age, sex, ethnicity and CMV serostatus were collected together with the repertoire data. In a later genetic analysis, genome-wide SNP genotypes for about three fifths of the roughly 670 donors were used, and that subset was treated as a discovery cohort. All discovery cohort repertoires had been generated using a single sequencing platform. HLA typing included class I and class II loci at four-digit resolution. Typing coverage varied by locus: about 620-630 donors for A, B, C, DRB1 and DQB1; roughly 520 for DQA1; around 610 for DPA1; approximately 470 for DPB1. Roughly five DR-DQ haplotypes were handled as single units for association and clustering because linkage in the cohort was strong. On average, around 240,000 unique TCR beta nucleotide sequences were sequenced per donor among several hundred genotyped donors of the cohort, with 15% to 20% of those sequences being non-productive.

Study-level results and caveats: In a later analysis, around 15,000 TCR beta sequences were associated with specific HLA alleles at a false discovery rate of 0.05. In a later analysis, most CMV-associated TCR beta chains were found to appear HLA-restricted, with HLA associations seemingly driven largely by CMV exposure. In a later analysis, the rate of TCR association differed among HLA loci, with DRB1 alleles having the most associated TCRs and HLA-C alleles having the fewest. A group of highly shared sequence variants was considered likely to be a technical artifact of the sequencing pipeline. When HLA alleles, especially DR and DQ, strongly co-occurred, attributing TCR associations to individual alleles was difficult. A later analysis reported that several top co-occurrence clusters appeared linked to parvovirus B19, influenza, CMV and Epstein-Barr virus. A later genetic analysis associated a missense DCLRE1C variant with V-gene and J-gene trimming of TCR beta chains, and an independent cohort replicated the association. The only immune exposure information available for the cohort was CMV serostatus. Some IMGT-functional V segments, including TRBV6-2 and TRBV6-3, could not be distinguished by the 87-base-pair reads and were therefore excluded. In a later analysis, HLA-associated TCR beta chains showed more clonal expansion and lower generation probabilities than non-associated chains that were equally common. Sequencing depth was assumed to be roughly uniform across donors in the presence/absence analyses, though that assumption may not hold. Over 15 rarely observed V segments, including chromosome 9 orphons, were excluded from the earlier analysis of about 500 of the donors because counts were too low. Across donors, most TCR sequences were observed very rarely, whereas some public TCRs were present in many individuals. A further reported finding was that TCR beta sequences accurately predicted the HLA-A and HLA-B alleles for most subjects in the first cohort. HLA typing was unavailable for some donors at each locus, so association tests used only the typed subset. Broadly in line with IMGT annotations, most TCR beta V segments showed up in productive rearrangements about 87% or about 30% of the time in an earlier analysis of around 550 of the donors. Correlated functional status among segregating V segments might be attributable to linkage disequilibrium, but an unknown experimental factor could not be ruled out. A later genetic analysis reported fewer N-insertions in productive TCRs among donors in an Asian-associated ancestry cluster than the roughly 720-donor mean. In vitro tests confirmed that a few of the cytomegalovirus-associated TCR beta chains recognize cytomegalovirus antigens. In the study, approximately 160 TCR beta chains were listed as associated with cytomegalovirus. Only TCR beta chains were sequenced in this cohort, and the absence of alpha or paired-chain data limited detectable features. Cytomegalovirus status was reported to be diagnosed by the classifier with high specificity and sensitivity in both the original and validation cohorts. The authors suggested that the approach could potentially be extended to other disease states and immunological phenotypes.

From cysteine to phenylalanine, the CDR3 is 16 amino acids long. Here the CDR3 DNA is all that survives: 48 bases in frame from base 1. V trim: 2 bases; J trim: 4 bases; unmatched bases: 11. The germline V gene supplies CDR1 MNHEY and CDR2 SVGAGI. The cohort was made up of roughly 670 healthy bone marrow donors. All cohort members were sampled while nominally healthy, although unrecorded immune exposures were likely present. The donor tested CMV seronegative, placing the donor among the 352 seronegative members of the cohort. Each donor provided a peripheral blood sample, and peripheral blood mononuclear cells were used for TCR beta sequencing. The Qiagen DNeasy Blood Extraction Kit was used to extract genomic DNA from the blood cell samples. Libraries were constructed by the immunoSEQ multiplex PCR assay. A mixture of 60 forward primers for TCR Vbeta segments and 13 reverse primers for TCR Jbeta segments was used in the multiplex PCR. Amplification of the CDR3 region of rearranged TCR beta genes was performed with a multiplex PCR assay on genomic DNA. Amplified TCR beta libraries were sequenced as 87-base-pair reads on the Illumina HiSeq System. Processing in the source paper ran as follows. Across the 670 or so repertoires, a later analysis counted 80 million or so unique TCR beta chains, 9.5 million to 13 million of which were shared by at least two donors. To remove PCR and sequencing errors, raw reads were error-corrected and collapsed into unique sequences using a nearest-neighbor algorithm that merged closely related sequences. Alignment of CDR3 sequences to IMGT reference sequences was used to assign V, D and J gene segments. Each retained sequence needed at least a six-nucleotide match to both a V gene segment and a J gene segment. Rearrangements were classified as productive when the CDR3 lacked stop codons and remained in frame with V and J, and all other rearrangements were classified as non-productive. CDR3 was defined according to IMGT convention as the region running from the second conserved V-encoded cysteine to the conserved J-encoded phenylalanine. The earlier analysis of some 600 of the donors excluded sequences that lacked an unambiguous match to a single V gene segment. In an earlier analysis of around 590 of the donors, a V segment was called functional when productive rearrangements were above 56.7%, and segregating when the standard deviation between donors exceeded 5%. A statistical classification framework was built to diagnose cytomegalovirus status from the catalog of TCR beta chain sequences. In a later analysis, V and J genes were assigned by comparing TCR nucleotide sequences against IMGT/GENE-DB human TR gene sequences. Using the TCRdist pipeline, a later analysis assigned CDR3 sequences along with most-parsimonious VDJ recombination scenarios. In a later analysis, each TCR beta chain was defined by its CDR3 amino acid sequence together with its V-gene family, and reads lacking a unique V-gene family were excluded. A later analysis removed several hundred highly shared, low-generation-probability nucleotide sequences to deal with suspected cross-contamination and a sequencing artifact. A later analysis calculated a clonal expansion index for each public chain from normalized within-repertoire ranks of inferred template counts. A later analysis computed generation probabilities with a VDJ recombination model fitted to out-of-frame rearrangements, and checked the results against IGoR. A later analysis scored TCR-TCR, TCR-HLA and TCR-CMV co-occurrence with hypergeometric tests, applying a repertoire-size bias correction to TCR pairs. A later analysis estimated false discovery rates by permuting HLA or CMV assignments 20 times. In a later analysis, co-occurring TCRs were grouped using DBSCAN, with TCRdist sequence similarity added in when clustering inside HLA-allele-positive subsets. Repertoires with fewer than 30,000 or more than 120,000 public chains, plus five repertoires with anomalous nucleotide sharing, were excluded from co-occurrence clustering. The table comes from immuneACCESS by way of TCRdb, which keeps in-frame sequences with V and J called. Part of the clones is missing from these tables; in studies checked, under half for an unresolved V gene and the rest for unknown reasons. That table supplies the V and J calls and clone size; D and trimming were determined from the DNA. The sample yields about 180,000 clones; over 75% were counted once. 1.9% of the sample lies in the top ten.

Comments on this clone: It lacks a known antigen. No per-base quality is available; no much larger clone lies one base away.

The sample consisted of PBMCs. This sequence uses TRBV6-5 and TRBJ2-7; a stretch of 7 junction bases matches TRBD2. This sequence originates from a woman aged 25 to 45 in good health and CMV-seronegative. The sequence in DNA is TGTGCCAGCAGTTACAACGTACTAGCGTCGGGGTACGAGCAGTACTTC. Translation gives CASSYNVLASGYEQYF.